This note documents a single T cell receptor (beta chain) sequence. Trimming stripped 3 bases from V and 3 bases from J, with 8 bases between. The germline V gene has CDR1 MNHEY and CDR2 SMNVEV (reference sequence). The CDR3 is made up of 14 amino acids. Each CDR3 protein gets one entry after TCRdb re-called the RT-PCR reads with MiXCR. The sample gives about 680,000 distinct CDR3 sequences, approximately 15% of which show up once; about 3.9% is in the top ten. The chain is built from TRBV27 and TRBJ1-4; D not certain. What was sequenced was memory CD4+ T cells from blood. This receptor was identified in a female donor in good health, serving as a healthy control. The CDR3 spells CASSFRRPNEKLFF. The CDR3 DNA reads as TGTGCCAGCAGTTTTAGGCGACCTAATGAAAAACTGTTTTTT.